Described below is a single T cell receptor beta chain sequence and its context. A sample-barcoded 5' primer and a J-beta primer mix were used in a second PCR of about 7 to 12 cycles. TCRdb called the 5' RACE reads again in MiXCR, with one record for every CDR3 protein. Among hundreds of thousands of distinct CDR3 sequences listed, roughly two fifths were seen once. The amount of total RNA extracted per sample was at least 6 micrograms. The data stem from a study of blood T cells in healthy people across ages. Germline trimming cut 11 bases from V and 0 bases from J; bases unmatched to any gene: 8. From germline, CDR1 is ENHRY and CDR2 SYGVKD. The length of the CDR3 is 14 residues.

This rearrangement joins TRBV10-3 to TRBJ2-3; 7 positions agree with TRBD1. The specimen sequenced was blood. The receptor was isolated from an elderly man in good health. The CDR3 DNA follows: TGTGCCGGATCGGGACAGACTAGCACAGATACGCAGTATTTT. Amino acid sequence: CAGSGQTSTDTQYF.